This TCR beta chain emerged from a study of T cells after yellow fever vaccination. The sample holds a few counts of this clonotype. TCRdb reprocessed the 5' RACE reads with MiXCR, giving one entry per CDR3 protein. The data hold some 350,000 distinct CDR3 sequences, with roughly 11% observed a single time. Germline CDR1 DFQATT, CDR2 SNEGSKA (reference sequence). Trimming cost V 3 bases and J 8 bases, with 10 bases left between them. The length of the CDR3 is 12 residues. Sample: PBMCs, taken on the day of the first yellow fever vaccination. This TCR came from a man aged 18 to 29 who received the YFV17D yellow fever vaccine. J is TRBJ2-2 and V is TRBV20-1; TRBD2 might be the D (5 bases). This CDR3 reads CSARDSRGELFF. The CDR3 DNA reads as TGCAGTGCTAGGGACTCCCGGGGGGAGCTGTTTTTT.